Reported below is one T cell receptor beta chain. Clones were read by immunoSEQ multiplex PCR, and TCRdb kept only the in-frame ones, dropping some. Here the sample spans about 72,000 clones, 91% being singletons. The sample belongs to a study of T cell changes during pregnancy in multiple sclerosis. After removal of 1 base from V and 4 bases from J, the junction contained 3 bases not matched to a gene. Germline assignment: CDR1 SGHVS and CDR2 FQNEAQ. The CDR3 runs to 15 residues. The sequence was obtained from a female donor in good health, enrolled as a control in a pregnancy study. Sequencing used peripheral blood, obtained in the third trimester of pregnancy. The chain employs TRBV7-8 and TRBJ2-5; TRBD1 matches 10 bases. CDR3 in DNA: TGTGCCAGCAGCTTAGTTGGACAGGGGGTAGAGACCCAGTACTTC. Amino acids: CASSLVGQGVETQYF.